This TCR beta chain was recovered during a study of T-cell reconstitution after alpha-beta-depleted transplantation in children. Library preparation (for TCRbeta) was performed with unique molecular identifiers. Each CDR3 protein is one row after TCRdb ran MiXCR on the PCR reads. The repertoire holds nearly 550,000 distinct CDR3 sequences, with roughly 18% as singletons. Source: PBMCs from the stem cell graft donor, taken from the stem cell graft. The receptor's source is a human donor who donated a stem cell graft to a child with acute lymphoblastic leukemia.

The CDR3 DNA is TGCGCCAGCAGCTTGGTTAGCTCTGGGGCCAACGTCCTGACTTTC. Translated, it gives CASSLVSSGANVLTF. The V and J genes are TRBV5-1 and TRBJ2-6, with no clear D. Trimming shortened V by 0 bases and J by 0 bases, and 4 bases separated the two germline ends. The CDR3 has 15 residues. CDR1 and CDR2 (germline): SGHRS, YFSETQ.